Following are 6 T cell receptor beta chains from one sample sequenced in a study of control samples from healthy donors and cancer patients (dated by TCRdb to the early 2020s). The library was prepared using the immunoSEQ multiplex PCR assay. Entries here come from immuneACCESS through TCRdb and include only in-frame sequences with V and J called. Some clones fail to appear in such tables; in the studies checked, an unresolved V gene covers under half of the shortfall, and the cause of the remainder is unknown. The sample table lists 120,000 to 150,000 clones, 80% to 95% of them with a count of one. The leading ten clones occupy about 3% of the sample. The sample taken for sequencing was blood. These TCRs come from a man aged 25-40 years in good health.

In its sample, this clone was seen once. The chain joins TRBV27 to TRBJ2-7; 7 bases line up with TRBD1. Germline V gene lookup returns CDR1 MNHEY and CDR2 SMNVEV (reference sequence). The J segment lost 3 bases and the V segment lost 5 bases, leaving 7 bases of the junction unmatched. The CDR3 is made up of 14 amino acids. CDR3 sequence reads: CASSQGTDNYEQYF. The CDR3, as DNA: TGTGCCAGCAGTCAAGGGACAGATAACTACGAGCAGTACTTC.

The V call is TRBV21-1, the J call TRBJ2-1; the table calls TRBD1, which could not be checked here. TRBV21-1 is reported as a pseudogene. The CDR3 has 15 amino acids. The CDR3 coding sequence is TGTGCCAGCAGCAAAGCGGCGGGACAGGGACATGAGCAGTTCTTC. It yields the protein CASSKAAGQGHEQFF.

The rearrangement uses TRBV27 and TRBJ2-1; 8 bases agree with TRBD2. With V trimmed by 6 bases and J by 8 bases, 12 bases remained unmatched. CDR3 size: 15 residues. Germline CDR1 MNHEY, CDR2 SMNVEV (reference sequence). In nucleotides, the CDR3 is TGTGCCAGCAGCCGCGGGGGGCGAGGGTTCGATGAGCAGTTCTTC. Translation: CASSRGGRGFDEQFF.

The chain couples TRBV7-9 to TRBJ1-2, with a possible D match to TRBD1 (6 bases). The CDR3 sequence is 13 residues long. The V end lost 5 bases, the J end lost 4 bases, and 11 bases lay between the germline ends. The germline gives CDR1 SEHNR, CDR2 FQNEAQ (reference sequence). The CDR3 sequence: CASSGHRVYGYTF. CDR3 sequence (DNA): TGTGCCAGCAGCGGACACAGGGTCTATGGCTACACCTTC.

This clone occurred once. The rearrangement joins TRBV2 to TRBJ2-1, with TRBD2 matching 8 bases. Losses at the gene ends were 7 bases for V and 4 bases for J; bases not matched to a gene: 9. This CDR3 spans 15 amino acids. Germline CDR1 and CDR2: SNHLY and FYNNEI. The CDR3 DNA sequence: TGTGCCAGCAAGATAAGCGGGGGACCATACAATGAGCAGTTCTTC. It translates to CASKISGGPYNEQFF.

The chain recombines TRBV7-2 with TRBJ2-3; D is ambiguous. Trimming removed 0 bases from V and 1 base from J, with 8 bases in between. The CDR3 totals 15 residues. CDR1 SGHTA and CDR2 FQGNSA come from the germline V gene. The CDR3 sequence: CASSLAGHRTDTQYF. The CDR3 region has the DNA TGTGCCAGCAGCTTAGCGGGCCACCGCACAGATACGCAGTATTTT.